These T cell receptor beta chains were read from a single sample in a study of shared clonotypes between healthy human individuals. Using immunoSEQ multiplex PCR, the repertoire was profiled, and TCRdb retains in-frame clones only, with some absent. The sample comprises 2 million to 2.5 million clones, approximately 95% of which are singletons, and roughly 1% rests with the top ten. Material: naive CD8+ T cells sorted from blood. All receptors come from a man younger than 35 in good health. CDR3s leave out the opening cysteine and the closing phenylalanine or tryptophan. Fields, in order: J gene, V gene, CDR3 protein.

>TRBJ2-3|TRBV14
ASSQEYGLAVTDTQY
>TRBJ1-5|TRBV14
ASSPHGVNQPQH
>TRBJ2-1|TRBV10-3
AISEVFLDEQF
>TRBJ1-6|TRBV6-1
ASSDSRYYNSPLH
>TRBJ2-1|TRBV7-2
ASSLSNHLGYNEQF
>TRBJ1-1|TRBV6-1
ASSEVGTGYTEAF
>TRBJ1-2|TRBV27
ASSSLWTGEANYGYT
>TRBJ2-1|TRBV5-1
ASSTSGYNEQF
>TRBJ1-2|TRBV28
ASSSRSGTVLHSPYGYT
>TRBJ1-6|TRBV28
ASSPTIWSLH
>TRBJ2-1|TRBV27
ASSLSAGETYNEQF
>TRBJ2-4|TRBV6-1
ASGHGWIAKNIQY
>TRBJ2-7|TRBV5-1
ASSLLQSHEQY
>TRBJ2-1|TRBV5-1
ASSLGDSNEQF
>TRBJ2-5|TRBV6-5
ASTGGVHQY
>TRBJ2-7|TRBV5-6
ASSWGVLEQY
>TRBJ2-7|TRBV28
ASSSGGHGYEQY
>TRBJ2-2|TRBV5-5
ASSLTGTSGANTGELF
>TRBJ1-1|TRBV5-1
ASSLRGWEYTEAF
>TRBJ1-5|TRBV27
ASSAGQGAGQPQH
>TRBJ2-2|TRBV4-1
ASSQGPMNTGELF
>TRBJ2-7|TRBV6-5
ASSYFTSGDYEQY
>TRBJ2-2|TRBV27
ASSLYGSEMNTGELF
>TRBJ2-7|TRBV27
ASSPNLGTSSYEQY
>TRBJ1-1|TRBV10-1
ASSENGNTEAF
>TRBJ2-7|TRBV5-6
ASSLGGYEQY
>TRBJ2-7|TRBV6-5
ASSHQGEQY
>TRBJ2-7|TRBV27
ASRLAEPYEQY
>TRBJ2-7|TRBV5-8
ASSSGQGVAYEQY
>TRBJ2-3|TRBV7-9
ASSLTTGGASQY
>TRBJ2-1|TRBV29-1
SVEEGEVSGGEDNEQF
>TRBJ2-7|TRBV4-1
ASSPTTLDYEQY
>TRBJ1-1|TRBV11-2
ASLLGGGSTEAF
>TRBJ2-3|TRBV27
ASSLIAGGIDTQY
>TRBJ2-7|TRBV10-3
AISSSDEQY
>TRBJ2-2|TRBV9
ASSVAWTSGTNTGELF
>TRBJ1-6|TRBV4-1
ASSQGQGPSSPLH
>TRBJ1-1|TRBV7-8
ASRGTEAF
>TRBJ2-7|TRBV30
AWVNRGTYEQY
>TRBJ2-5|TRBV2
ASSGNRLAGGLQETQY
>TRBJ2-7|TRBV6-1
ASSAGGKTDEQY
>TRBJ2-5|TRBV28
ASSFGAETQY
>TRBJ1-2|TRBV6-6
ASTAGYGYT
>TRBJ1-1|TRBV27
ASSSVGGATTEAF
>TRBJ1-5|TRBV27
ASSLPQCRREYSNQPQH
>TRBJ1-2|TRBV9
ASSETTGGLYGYT